This is a list of T cell receptor beta chains from one sample in a study of blood T cell repertoires in COVID-19. The protocol was immunoSEQ multiplex PCR, while the TCRdb copy is restricted to in-frame clones and leaves out a portion. This sample has around 68,000 clones, with roughly 87% found just once. The specimen was peripheral blood. These receptors originate from a man aged 45-65 years with active COVID-19. Each CDR3 is given with its conserved first and last residue.

TRBJ1-2 TRBV5-4 CASSSFSRGADYGYTF
TRBJ1-3 TRBV30 CAWRSPGQHSGNTIYF
TRBJ2-7 TRBV3-1/TRBV3-2 CASSQVEREQYF
TRBJ2-5 TRBV7-2 CASSLAGGKETQYF
TRBJ1-5 TRBV10-2 CASTEGVNQPQHF
TRBJ2-1 TRBV27 CASSSSGRLGNEQFF
TRBJ2-3 TRBV7-9 CASSPTIPSTDTQYF
TRBJ1-1 TRBV5-1 CASSLAGVGQTEAFF
TRBJ1-2 TRBV29-1 CSVTGAIMRGYTF
TRBJ2-1 TRBV4-2 CASSLYYTGTGGENEQFF
TRBJ2-7 TRBV9 CASSAGTGGPYEQYF
TRBJ2-3 TRBV4-1 CASRPPGYLGTDTQYF
TRBJ2-3 TRBV18 CASSRTLTQGDTQYF
TRBJ1-2 TRBV5-6 CASSAAGTGIDYGYTF
TRBJ2-7 TRBV11-2 CASSLDLGGQGLYEQYF
TRBJ2-2 TRBV9 CASSVRGQGNTGELFF
TRBJ2-3 TRBV28 CASMTSGGRDTQYF
TRBJ2-3 TRBV13 CASSPPRLAGSPDTQYF
TRBJ1-2 TRBV7-9 CASSSQGPSNYGYTF
TRBJ2-5 TRBV11-1 CASSLRTGTMETQYF
TRBJ1-2 TRBV5-1 CASSSSGGDGYTF
TRBJ1-1 TRBV5-1 CASSLGQARGAFF
TRBJ2-1 TRBV11-1 CASRPNRDRGIYEQFF
TRBJ1-1 TRBV28 CASSNPGQGWTEAFF
TRBJ2-7 TRBV18 CASSPAASGEQYF
TRBJ1-1 TRBV18 CASSPTVSGQGALTEAFF
TRBJ2-1 TRBV6-4 CASRRKGDSYNEQFF
TRBJ2-7 TRBV28 CASRGQELEQYF